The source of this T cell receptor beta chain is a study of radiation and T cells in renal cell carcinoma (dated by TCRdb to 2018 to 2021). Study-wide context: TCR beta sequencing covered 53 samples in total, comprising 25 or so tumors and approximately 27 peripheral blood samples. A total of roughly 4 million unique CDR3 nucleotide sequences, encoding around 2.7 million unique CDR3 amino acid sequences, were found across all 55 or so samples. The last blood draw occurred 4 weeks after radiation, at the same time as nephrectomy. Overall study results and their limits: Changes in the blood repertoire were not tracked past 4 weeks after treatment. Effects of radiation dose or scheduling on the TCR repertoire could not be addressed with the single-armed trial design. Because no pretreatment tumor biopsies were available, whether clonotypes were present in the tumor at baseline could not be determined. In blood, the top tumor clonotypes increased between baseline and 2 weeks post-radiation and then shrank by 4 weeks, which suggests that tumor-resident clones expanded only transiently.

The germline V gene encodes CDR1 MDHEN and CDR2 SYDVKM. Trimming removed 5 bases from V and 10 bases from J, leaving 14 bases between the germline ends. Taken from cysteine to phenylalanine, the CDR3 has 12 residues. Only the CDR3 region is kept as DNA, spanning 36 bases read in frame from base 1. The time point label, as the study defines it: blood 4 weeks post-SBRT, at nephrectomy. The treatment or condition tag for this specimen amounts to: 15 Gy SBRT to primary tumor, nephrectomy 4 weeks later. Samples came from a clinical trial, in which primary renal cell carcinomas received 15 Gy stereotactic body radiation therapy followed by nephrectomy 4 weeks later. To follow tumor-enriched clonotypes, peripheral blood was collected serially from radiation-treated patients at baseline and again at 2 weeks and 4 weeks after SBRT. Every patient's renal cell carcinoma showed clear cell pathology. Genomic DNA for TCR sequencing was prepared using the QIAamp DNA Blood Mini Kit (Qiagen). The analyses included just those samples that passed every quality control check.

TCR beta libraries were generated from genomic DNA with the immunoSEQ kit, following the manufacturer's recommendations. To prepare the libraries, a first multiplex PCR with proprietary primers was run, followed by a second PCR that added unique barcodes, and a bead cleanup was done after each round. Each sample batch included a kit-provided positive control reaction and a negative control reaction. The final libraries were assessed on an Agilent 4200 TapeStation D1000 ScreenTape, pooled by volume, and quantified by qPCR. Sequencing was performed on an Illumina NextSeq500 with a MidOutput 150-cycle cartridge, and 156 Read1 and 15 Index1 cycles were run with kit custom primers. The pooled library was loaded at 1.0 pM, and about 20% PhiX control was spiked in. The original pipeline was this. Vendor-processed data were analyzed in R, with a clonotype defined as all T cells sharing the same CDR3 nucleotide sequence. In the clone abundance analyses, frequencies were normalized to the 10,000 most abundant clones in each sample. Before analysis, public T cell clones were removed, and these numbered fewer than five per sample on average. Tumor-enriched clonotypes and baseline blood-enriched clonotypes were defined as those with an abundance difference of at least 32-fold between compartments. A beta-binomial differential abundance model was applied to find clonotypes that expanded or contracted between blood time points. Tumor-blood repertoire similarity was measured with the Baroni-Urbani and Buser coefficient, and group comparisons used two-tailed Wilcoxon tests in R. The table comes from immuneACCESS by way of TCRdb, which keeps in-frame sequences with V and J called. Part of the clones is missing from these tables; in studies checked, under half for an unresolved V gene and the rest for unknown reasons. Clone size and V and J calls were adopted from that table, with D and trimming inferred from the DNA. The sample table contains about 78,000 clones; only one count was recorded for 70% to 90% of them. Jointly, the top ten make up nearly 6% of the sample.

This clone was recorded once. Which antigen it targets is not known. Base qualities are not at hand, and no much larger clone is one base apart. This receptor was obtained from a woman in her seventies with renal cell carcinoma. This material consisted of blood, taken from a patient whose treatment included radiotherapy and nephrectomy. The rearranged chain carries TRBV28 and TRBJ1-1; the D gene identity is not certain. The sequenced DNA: TGTGCCAGCAGTGATTTAAAACTGGGAGCTTTCTTT. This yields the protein CASSDLKLGAFF.